This paragraph covers one TCR beta chain sequence. The CDR3 extends over 14 amino acids. V dropped 3 bases and J dropped 5 bases, with 10 bases sitting between them. The germline V gene encodes CDR1 LGHNA and CDR2 YSLEER. The data were taken from a study of PD-L1 blockade in urothelial cancer. Here immunoSEQ multiplex PCR was the method, and the copy in TCRdb shows in-frame clones only, minus some. The data contain around 87,000 clones, less than 90% of them singletons. As for time point: peripheral blood 6 weeks after treatment start. Patients had urothelial carcinoma that was locally advanced or metastatic.

The sequenced sample was PBMCs, obtained around atezolizumab (anti-PD-L1) treatment. The chain has TRBV4-3 and TRBJ2-2, with D maybe TRBD2 (5 bases). This receptor was obtained from a man aged 65 to 85 with urothelial cancer. The CDR3, as DNA: TGCGCCAGCAGCCATAATCGGAGGACCGGGGAGCTGTTTTTT. This sequence encodes CASSHNRRTGELFF.